The 27 T cell receptor beta chains reported below all come from one sample, sequenced in a study of CD8 T cells in Susac syndrome. The RNA input was roughly 0.45 to 1 ug, and it was reverse transcribed with random hexamers. In TCRdb, the immunoSEQ multiplex PCR reads were re-called with MiXCR into one record per CDR3 protein. The sample shows about 110,000 distinct CDR3 sequences, about 96% of them seen only once. Specimen: CD4+ T cells from PBMCs. These receptors were taken from a human donor in good health.

The V call is TRBV6-5, the J call TRBJ1-2; TRBD1 might be the D (6 bases). The CDR3 runs 14 residues. The germline V gene has CDR1 MNHEY and CDR2 SVGAGI. The germline V and J ends were trimmed by 2 bases and 1 base, with 8 bases remaining between them. This CDR3 is CASSYQQGNYGYTF. Written as DNA, the CDR3 is TGTGCCAGCAGTTACCAACAGGGTAACTATGGCTACACCTTC.

In DNA form, the CDR3 reads TGTGCCAGTAGTTCTCGCCAGGGCCATGAGCAGTTCTTC. This translates into CASSSRQGHEQFF. The V call is TRBV19, the J call TRBJ2-1, with a possible D match to TRBD1 (5 bases). V lost 5 bases to trimming and J lost 8 bases, with 13 bases between them. CDR1 and CDR2 from the germline V gene are LNHDA and SQIVND (reference sequence). CDR3 length equals 13 residues. The full variable domain, its missing parts supplied by reference TRBV19 and TRBJ2-1, is DGGITQSPKYLFRKEGQNVTLSCEQNLNHDAMYWYRQDPGQGLRLIYYSQIVNDFQKGDIAEGYSVSREKKESFPLTVTSAQKNPTAFYLCASSSRQGHEQFFGPGTRLTVL.

V is TRBV7-9 and J is TRBJ1-6, with D unresolved. Germline values: CDR1 SEHNR, CDR2 FQNEAQ (reference sequence). This CDR3 comprises 12 residues. V lost 4 bases, J lost 10 bases, and 8 bases lay in between. The CDR3 coding sequence is TGTGCCAGCAGCTACTCAAAATCACCCCTCCACTTT. Its protein is CASSYSKSPLHF.

The V call is TRBV5-1, the J call TRBJ2-3; no firm D call. The V end was cut by 0 bases, the J end by 2 bases, with 10 bases between. This CDR3 contains 15 residues. Per germline, CDR1 SGHRS and CDR2 YFSETQ. The CDR3, as DNA: TGCGCCAGCAGCTTGGCTCGGCCTACCACAGATACGCAGTATTTT. Translation: CASSLARPTTDTQYF.

This sequence joins TRBV6-1 and TRBJ1-1; tentative D call: TRBD1 (5 bases). The length of the CDR3 is 15 residues. CDR1 is MNHNS, CDR2 SASEGT, per germline. Trimming cost V 6 bases and J 6 bases, with 20 bases left between them. The CDR3 loop reads CASSGPGPRRAEAFF. The CDR3 region has the DNA TGTGCCAGCAGCGGACCGGGACCCAGGAGGGCTGAAGCTTTCTTT.

This clonotype is a singleton in its sample. This chain uses TRBV7-2 with TRBJ1-5, with a tentative D call TRBD1 (5 bases). The length of the CDR3 is 15 residues. Germline V gene data show CDR1 as SGHTA and CDR2 as FQGNSA. V was trimmed by 1 base and J by 5 bases, leaving 12 bases between them. The CDR3 sequence is CASSLEGWRDQPQHF. CDR3 DNA sequence: TGTGCCAGCAGCTTAGAGGGGTGGCGGGATCAGCCCCAGCATTTT.

The genes are TRBV7-9 and TRBJ2-2, with D perhaps TRBD1 or TRBD2 (5 bases each). Germline CDR1 SEHNR, CDR2 FQNEAQ (reference sequence). The V and J ends lost 5 bases and 7 bases respectively, with 17 bases between them. This CDR3 spans 15 amino acids. CDR3 amino acids: CASSPRGDGVGELFF. The CDR3 DNA sequence: TGTGCCAGCAGCCCACGAGGGGACGGGGTCGGGGAGCTGTTTTTT. Drawing the rest from reference TRBV7-9 and TRBJ2-2, the complete variable domain is DTGVSQNPRHKITKRGQNVTFRCDPISEHNRLYWYRQTLGQGPEFLTYFQNEAQLEKSRLLSDRFSAERPKGSFSTLEIQRTEQGDSAMYLCASSPRGDGVGELFFGEGSRLTVL.

The chain couples TRBV28 to TRBJ2-1, with TRBD2 identical over 9 bases. CDR1 and CDR2 (germline): MDHEN, SYDVKM. The CDR3 runs to 14 residues. The J segment lost 7 bases and the V segment lost 5 bases, leaving 6 bases of the junction unmatched. CDR3 region: CASSGLAGVNEQFF. CDR3 DNA: TGTGCCAGCAGTGGATTAGCGGGAGTTAATGAGCAGTTCTTC.

CDR3 nucleotides: TGTGCCAGCAGCGCGGGACTAGCGGTTAACAATGAGCAGTTCTTC. Translated: CASSAGLAVNNEQFF. The chain is built from TRBV9 and TRBJ2-1; 11 positions agree with TRBD2. V was pared by 3 bases and J by 5 bases, with 4 bases of the junction left unmatched. There are 15 residues in the CDR3. Germline CDR1 reads SGDLS; CDR2 reads YYNGEE.

The chain uses TRBV12-3 or TRBV12-4 and TRBJ1-4; unclear D gene. This CDR3 contains 15 residues. V was pared by 5 bases and J by 1 base, with 11 bases between. In nucleotides, the CDR3 is TGTGCCAGCAGTCCGGTGATGGGAACTAATGAAAAACTGTTTTTT. Translated, it gives CASSPVMGTNEKLFF.

V gene TRBV2 combines with J gene TRBJ2-2, with a weak D call TRBD2 (6 bases). The V end was cut by 6 bases, the J end by 5 bases, with 13 bases between. The CDR3 spans 14 residues. In germline, CDR1 is SNHLY, CDR2 FYNNEI. The CDR3 here is CASSPTSKTGELFF. The CDR3 nucleotides read TGTGCCAGCAGCCCGACTAGTAAGACCGGGGAGCTGTTTTTT.

The chain uses TRBV5-6 and TRBJ2-3, with D maybe TRBD1 (6 bases). V shed 1 base and J shed 2 bases, with 11 bases lying between them. Per germline, CDR1 SGHDT and CDR2 YYEEEE. This CDR3 contains 15 residues. This CDR3 reads CASSLWQGSTDTQYF. CDR3 DNA sequence: TGTGCCAGCAGCTTGTGGCAGGGGTCCACAGATACGCAGTATTTT.

The chain has TRBV29-1 and TRBJ2-7; D might be TRBD1 or TRBD2, each matching 5 bases. The germline V gene encodes CDR1 SQVTM and CDR2 ANQGSEA. The CDR3 spans 12 residues. V was pared by 7 bases and J by 6 bases, with 16 bases between. The CDR3 here is CSDGTPNGEQYF. For the CDR3, the DNA is TGCAGCGACGGGACCCCGAACGGCGAGCAGTACTTC.

The chain links TRBV29-1 to TRBJ2-2; TRBD1 matches 12 bases. V lost 5 bases, J lost 4 bases, and 14 bases stayed unmatched. The CDR3 has 18 amino acids. Germline CDR1 reads SQVTM; CDR2 reads ANQGSEA. Written as DNA, the CDR3 is TGCAGCGTTTTTATCTTGGGACAGGGGGCTCGAGGCACCGGGGAGCTGTTTTTT. Encoded protein: CSVFILGQGARGTGELFF.

The V call is TRBV27, the J call TRBJ1-2; D possibly corresponds to TRBD1 (5 bases). This CDR3 comprises 16 residues. Germline CDR1 and CDR2: MNHEY and SMNVEV (reference sequence). With 8 bases removed from V and 2 bases from J, the gap between germline ends came to 21 bases. DNA for the CDR3: TGTGCCAGCCCCATTCAACCACGACAGCTAAACTATGGCTACACCTTC. Protein: CASPIQPRQLNYGYTF.

This chain joins TRBV5-6 and TRBJ2-2, with no clear D. V was cut by 3 bases and J by 5 bases, with 8 bases left in between. Germline loops: CDR1 SGHDT, CDR2 YYEEEE. This CDR3 comprises 13 residues. CDR3 region: CASSWTRTGELFF. CDR3 coding DNA: TGTGCCAGCAGCTGGACCAGGACCGGGGAGCTGTTTTTT. The full variable domain, completed using reference TRBV5-6 and TRBJ2-2, is DAGVTQSPTHLIKTRGQQVTLRCSPKSGHDTVSWYQQALGQGPQFIFQYYEEEERQRGNFPDRFSGHQFPNYSSELNVNALLLGDSALYLCASSWTRTGELFFGEGSRLTVL.

V usage is TRBV5-4 and J usage is TRBJ2-2, with D perhaps matching TRBD1 (5 bases). The CDR3 covers 14 residues. V was cut by 5 bases and J by 1 base, with 9 bases left in between. CDR1 is SGHNT, CDR2 YYREEE, per germline (reference sequence). DNA of the CDR3: TGTGCCAGCAGATATGGACAGAACACCGGGGAGCTGTTTTTT. It specifies CASRYGQNTGELFF.

DNA of the CDR3: TGTGCCACCAGAGAGATCACGGGACAGGGACTCCCGTACACAGATACGCAGTATTTT. Translation: CATREITGQGLPYTDTQYF. The chain carries TRBV15 and TRBJ2-3; 9 nucleotides align to TRBD1. The CDR3 sequence is 19 residues long. The trim removed 6 bases at V and 2 bases at J, leaving 18 bases unmatched. Germline-derived CDR1 and CDR2 are LNHNV and YYDKDF (reference sequence).

The J gene is TRBJ1-4, the V gene TRBV23-1; no clear D gene. TRBV23-1 is placed among ORFs of uncertain function. This CDR3 comprises 14 residues. Trimming took off 7 bases at V and 0 bases at J, with 9 bases between the two ends. The CDR3 loop reads CASTHSATNEKLFF. DNA of the CDR3: TGCGCCAGCACCCACAGTGCAACTAATGAAAAACTGTTTTTT.

This chain joins TRBV7-9 and TRBJ2-6, with 8 bases that match TRBD1. The CDR3 is 17 amino acids. Germline V gives CDR1 SEHNR, CDR2 FQNEAQ (reference sequence). After removal of 3 bases from V and 0 bases from J, the junction contained 4 bases not matched to a gene. CDR3 loop: CASSFGTGYSGANVLTF. Here the CDR3 DNA reads TGTGCCAGCAGCTTCGGGACAGGTTACTCTGGGGCCAACGTCCTGACTTTC.

This clonotype has only one observation. This chain links TRBV5-1 with TRBJ1-2, with a possible D match to TRBD1 (5 bases). The CDR3 totals 14 residues. V shed 5 bases and J shed 7 bases, with 18 bases lying between them. CDR1 is SGHRS and CDR2 is YFSETQ in the germline V gene. The CDR3: CASSSTGGLSGYTF. The CDR3 region has the DNA TGCGCCAGCAGTTCGACGGGGGGACTAAGTGGCTACACCTTC.

V gene TRBV7-2 combines with J gene TRBJ2-7; the D gene is possibly TRBD2 (6 bases). The length of the CDR3 is 14 residues. Trimming removed 5 bases from V and 5 bases from J, with 16 bases in between. Germline values: CDR1 SGHTA, CDR2 FQGNSA. Here the CDR3 reads CASSIGGAVDEQYF. In DNA, the CDR3 is TGTGCCAGCAGCATAGGAGGGGCAGTCGACGAGCAGTACTTC.

The genes are TRBV29-1 and TRBJ2-3; tentatively, D is TRBD1 (6 bases). The CDR3 covers 15 residues. Trimming shortened V by 2 bases and J by 2 bases, and 14 bases separated the two germline ends. Germline loops: CDR1 SQVTM, CDR2 ANQGSEA. CDR3: CSVESRGVDTDTQYF. The CDR3 nucleotides read TGCAGCGTTGAAAGCAGGGGTGTGGACACAGATACGCAGTATTTT.

The chain combines TRBV5-6 with TRBJ2-7; maybe TRBD1 (5 bases). With 1 base removed from V and 3 bases from J, the gap between germline ends came to 14 bases. The CDR3 has 15 residues. Germline CDR1 is SGHDT and CDR2 is YYEEEE. The CDR3 region has the DNA TGTGCCAGCAGCTTGAGAGGTGGGGCCGGCTACGAGCAGTACTTC. Its protein is CASSLRGGAGYEQYF.

This sequence joins TRBV29-1 and TRBJ2-7, with TRBD2 matching over 11 bases. The germline V gene has CDR1 SQVTM and CDR2 ANQGSEA. Trimming removed 6 bases from V and 5 bases from J; junction bases left unmatched: 15. The CDR3 has 16 amino acids. CDR3 nucleotide sequence: TGCAGCGTGAGATTAGCGGGAGGGCCAGTCGGACACGAGCAGTACTTC. Amino acids: CSVRLAGGPVGHEQYF.

The chain has TRBV29-1 and TRBJ1-2; D is unclear. V dropped 5 bases and J dropped 0 bases, with 10 bases sitting between them. The CDR3 has 13 residues. The germline CDR1 and CDR2 sequences are SQVTM and ANQGSEA. The CDR3 DNA reads as TGCAGCGTTACGGGCGGGACTAACTATGGCTACACCTTC. This translates into CSVTGGTNYGYTF.

V usage is TRBV20-1 and J usage is TRBJ2-7; TRBD2 matches 8 bases. The CDR3 is 14 amino acids. Trimming removed 3 bases from V and 6 bases from J; junction bases left unmatched: 10. Per the germline V gene, CDR1 is DFQATT and CDR2 is SNEGSKA (reference sequence). This CDR3 is CSARASGLRAEQYF. The DNA for the CDR3 is TGCAGTGCTAGGGCTAGCGGGCTCAGGGCCGAGCAGTACTTC.